One sample yielded the 25 T cell receptor beta chains listed below, sequenced in a study of Ad26.COV2.S vaccination and SARS-CoV-2 variants. Sequencing used immunoSEQ multiplex PCR; TCRdb keeps in-frame clones, though not all of them. The sample lists about 420,000 clones; approximately 90% were seen once. Treatment defined: around 19 received Ad26.COV2.S at low or high dose, single or two shots; roughly five received placebo; per-sample allocation not given. Sampling occurred on day 63 after the first vaccine or placebo injection. Sequencing used peripheral blood, obtained in a trial of Ad26.COV2.S vaccine versus placebo. The origin of the receptors is a person between 18 and 65 years old who received the Ad26.COV2.S COVID-19 vaccine or a placebo.

V and J are TRBV12-3 or TRBV12-4 and TRBJ1-3; D is unresolved. V was shortened by 2 bases and J by 3 bases, with 2 bases between the two germline ends. The length of the CDR3 is 12 residues. The CDR3 nucleotides read TGTGCCAGCAGTTTATTTGGAAACACCATATATTTT. It yields the protein CASSLFGNTIYF.

The chain carries TRBV5-4 and TRBJ2-3; D is perhaps TRBD1 (5 bases). Trimming took 1 base from V and 3 from J, leaving 12 bases between them. The CDR3 is 15 amino acids. Germline V gene sequence: CDR1 SGHNT, CDR2 YYREEE (reference sequence). CDR3 DNA sequence: TGTGCCAGCAGCTTGAATAAGGGGCCGACAGATACGCAGTATTTT. It codes for CASSLNKGPTDTQYF.

The chain couples TRBV11-2 to TRBJ2-1; a possible D gene is TRBD1 (6 bases). This CDR3 comprises 18 residues. Deletions cut 5 bases from V and 6 bases from J, with 26 bases between. Per the germline V gene, CDR1 is SGHAT and CDR2 is FQNNGV. CDR3 in DNA: TGTGCCAGCAGCCCGATCCAGCGGACAGAACCATTTCGCAATGAGCAGTTCTTC. Residues: CASSPIQRTEPFRNEQFF.

The chain joins TRBV19 to TRBJ1-1, with 7 bases aligning to TRBD1. This CDR3 has 15 residues. J lost 3 bases, V lost 3 bases, and 7 bases had no gene match. Germline V CDR1 and CDR2: LNHDA, SQIVND (reference sequence). This CDR3 is CASSIPQGSDTEAFF. CDR3 DNA sequence: TGTGCCAGTAGTATCCCACAGGGGTCGGACACTGAAGCTTTCTTT.

V is TRBV25-1 and J is TRBJ2-5; 7 bases are shared with TRBD2. Germline V CDR1 and CDR2: MGHDK, SYGVNS. This CDR3 has 16 amino acids. The V gene end was trimmed by 1 base and the J gene end by 2 bases; junction bases not matched to a gene: 7. The CDR3 spells CASSEWEGPLQETQYF. For the CDR3, the DNA is TGTGCCAGCAGTGAATGGGAGGGGCCGCTACAAGAGACCCAGTACTTC. The full variable domain, rest sourced from reference TRBV25-1 and TRBJ2-5, is EADIYQTPRYLVIGTGKKITLECSQTMGHDKMYWYQQDPGMELHLIHYSYGVNSTEKGDLSSESTVSRIRTEHFPLTLESARPSHTSQYLCASSEWEGPLQETQYFGPGTRLLVL.

The V call is TRBV2, the J call TRBJ2-5, with unresolved D. CDR1 and CDR2 from the germline V gene are SNHLY and FYNNEI. V lost 5 bases to trimming and J lost 5 bases, with 9 bases between them. The CDR3 totals 12 residues. CDR3 loop: CASSQGFETQYF. CDR3 nucleotides: TGTGCCAGCAGTCAAGGTTTCGAGACCCAGTACTTC.

This clone has a single count. The rearrangement joins TRBV29-1 to TRBJ2-1; TRBD2 matches at 9 bases. Trimming removed 8 bases from V and 1 base from J; junction bases left unmatched: 9. The germline V gene encodes CDR1 SQVTM and CDR2 ANQGSEA. This CDR3 has 15 amino acids. The CDR3 here is CSSTTRGGSYNEQFF. In nucleotides, the CDR3 is TGCAGCTCCACAACGCGGGGGGGGTCCTACAATGAGCAGTTCTTC.

V usage is TRBV10-3 and J usage is TRBJ2-7, with a possible D match to TRBD2 (6 bases). V lost 8 bases, J lost 3 bases, and 11 bases lay in between. CDR3 length equals 12 residues. Germline V CDR1 and CDR2: ENHRY, SYGVKD. Here the CDR3 reads CAIALTSYEQYF. The CDR3 nucleotides are TGTGCCATCGCTCTGACTAGCTACGAGCAGTACTTC.

The chain links TRBV25-1 to TRBJ2-4, with a tentative D call TRBD1 (5 bases). Germline CDR1 and CDR2: MGHDK and SYGVNS. The CDR3 length is 15 residues. The V and J ends lost 3 bases and 0 bases respectively, with 9 bases between them. The CDR3 protein is CASSDHRIAKNIQYF. In DNA, the CDR3 is TGTGCCAGCAGTGATCACAGGATAGCCAAAAACATTCAGTACTTC. Supplemented by reference TRBV25-1 and TRBJ2-4, the full variable domain reads EADIYQTPRYLVIGTGKKITLECSQTMGHDKMYWYQQDPGMELHLIHYSYGVNSTEKGDLSSESTVSRIRTEHFPLTLESARPSHTSQYLCASSDHRIAKNIQYFGAGTRLSVL.

This clone came up a few times. The chain couples TRBV28 to TRBJ2-5; 7 bases match TRBD1. Germline V gives CDR1 MDHEN, CDR2 SYDVKM. With 2 bases clipped from V and 1 base from J, the junction kept 4 bases outside the gene matches. The CDR3 runs to 15 residues. Here the CDR3 reads CASSLGDSIQETQYF. For the CDR3, the DNA is TGTGCCAGCAGTTTAGGGGACAGCATCCAAGAGACCCAGTACTTC. Full variable domain (remainder filled in from reference TRBV28 and TRBJ2-5): DVKVTQSSRYLVKRTGEKVFLECVQDMDHENMFWYRQDPGLGLRLIYFSYDVKMKEKGDIPEGYSVSREKKERFSLILESASTNQTSMYLCASSLGDSIQETQYFGPGTRLLVL.

The rearrangement joins TRBV28 to TRBJ2-1, with 7 nucleotides matching TRBD2. CDR1 MDHEN and CDR2 SYDVKM come from the germline V gene. Losses at the gene ends were 5 bases for V and 4 bases for J; bases not matched to a gene: 5. This CDR3 contains 14 residues. CDR3 loop: CASSTGGSYNEQFF. The CDR3 bases are TGTGCCAGCAGTACCGGGGGGTCGTACAATGAGCAGTTCTTC.

The rearrangement links TRBV28 to TRBJ1-1, with D uncertain. The V and J ends lost 6 bases and 0 bases respectively, with 5 bases between them. This CDR3 is built from 12 residues. Germline V lookup: CDR1 MDHEN, CDR2 SYDVKM. The CDR3 sequence: CASRILNTEAFF. The CDR3, as DNA: TGTGCCAGCAGGATTCTGAACACTGAAGCTTTCTTT. Together with reference TRBV28 and TRBJ1-1, the CDR3 gives the full variable domain: DVKVTQSSRYLVKRTGEKVFLECVQDMDHENMFWYRQDPGLGLRLIYFSYDVKMKEKGDIPEGYSVSREKKERFSLILESASTNQTSMYLCASRILNTEAFFGQGTRLTVV.

This chain uses TRBV27 with TRBJ2-1, with no clear D. The CDR3 is made up of 13 amino acids. Germline lookup yields CDR1 MNHEY and CDR2 SMNVEV (reference sequence). V was clipped by 6 bases and J by 8 bases, with 14 bases between them. The CDR3 protein is CASRTFLGYEQFF. CDR3 nucleotides: TGTGCCAGCAGGACTTTTTTGGGGTATGAGCAGTTCTTC.

The chain has TRBV12-3 or TRBV12-4 and TRBJ2-7; perhaps TRBD1 as D (6 bases). CDR3 length equals 13 residues. V gave up 3 bases and J gave up 4 bases, with 10 bases separating them. The CDR3 region is CASSFARGYEQYF. In DNA form, the CDR3 reads TGTGCCAGCAGTTTTGCGAGGGGGTACGAGCAGTACTTC.

This clone was recorded once. The chain combines TRBV3-1 (or the pseudogene TRBV3-2) with TRBJ2-4, with 7 bases aligning to TRBD1. The length of the CDR3 is 14 residues. Germline loops: CDR1 LGHDT, CDR2 YNNKEL (reference sequence). With 0 bases clipped from V and 6 bases from J, the junction kept 2 bases outside the gene matches. CDR3 sequence (DNA): TGTGCCAGCAGCCAAGAAGGGGGCCCAAACATTCAGTACTTC. It encodes CASSQEGGPNIQYF.

For the CDR3, the DNA is TGTGCCAGCAGTTACTCGGCAGGGGCAAAGACTGAAGCTTTCTTT. Its protein product is CASSYSAGAKTEAFF. V is TRBV6-2 or TRBV6-3 and J is TRBJ1-1; possible D gene TRBD1, 6 bases. Trimming removed 0 bases at V and 5 bases at J, with 13 bases between. The CDR3 runs to 15 residues. From germline, CDR1 is MNHEY and CDR2 SVGEGT.

The V call is TRBV21-1, the J call TRBJ2-7; the listed D gene, TRBD1, was not tested against the DNA. TRBV21-1 is a listed pseudogene. CDR3 length: 14 residues. Here the CDR3 DNA reads TGTGCCAGCAGCATTAAGACAGGGGGGTGGTGGCAGTACTTC. Its translation: CASSIKTGGWWQYF.

This clone has a count of ten or more. CDR3 in DNA: TGTGCCAGCACCTGGGGAGGGGCTTCACCCCTCCACTTT. It yields the protein CASTWGGASPLHF. V gene TRBV5-6 combines with J gene TRBJ1-6, with D tentatively TRBD1 (5 bases). There are 13 residues in the CDR3. Trimming removed 6 bases at V and 9 bases at J, with 13 bases between. CDR1 and CDR2 (germline): SGHDT, YYEEEE.

The J gene is TRBJ1-1, the V gene TRBV7-9, with TRBD1 identical over 7 bases. This CDR3 is 13 amino acids long. The J segment lost 4 bases and the V segment lost 5 bases, leaving 4 bases of the junction unmatched. The germline V gene has CDR1 SEHNR and CDR2 FQNEAQ (reference sequence). CDR3 DNA: TGTGCCAGCAGCGTGACAGGGACCACTGAAGCTTTCTTT. Its translation is CASSVTGTTEAFF. Based on the CDR3 plus reference TRBV7-9 and TRBJ1-1, the full variable domain is DTGVSQNPRHKITKRGQNVTFRCDPISEHNRLYWYRQTLGQGPEFLTYFQNEAQLEKSRLLSDRFSAERPKGSFSTLEIQRTEQGDSAMYLCASSVTGTTEAFFGQGTRLTVV.

V is TRBV29-1 and J is TRBJ2-2; D unresolved. V was cut by 8 bases and J by 1 base, with 5 bases left in between. Germline CDR1 SQVTM, CDR2 ANQGSEA. The CDR3 has 11 amino acids. The CDR3 nucleotides read TGCAGCACCAGGAACACCGGGGAGCTGTTTTTT. Translation gives CSTRNTGELFF.

The V and J genes are TRBV6-6 and TRBJ1-5, with TRBD1 matching over 8 bases. This CDR3 spans 18 amino acids. Germline CDR1 reads MNHNY; CDR2 reads SVGAGI (reference sequence). V dropped 5 bases and J dropped 4; count of bases not matched to a gene: 16. The CDR3 spells CASSQWTGTFKLNQPQHF. As DNA, the CDR3 is TGTGCCAGCAGTCAATGGACAGGGACCTTCAAGCTGAATCAGCCCCAGCATTTT.

V is TRBV30 and J is TRBJ2-3; D perhaps matches TRBD2 (5 bases). Germline V gene data show CDR1 as GTSNPN and CDR2 as SVGIG (reference sequence). The CDR3 runs 14 residues. Trimming pared 3 bases from V and 3 bases from J, leaving 13 bases between. The CDR3 DNA reads as TGTGCCTGGAGGAGGGAGTTGCGGACAGATACGCAGTATTTT. Amino acids: CAWRRELRTDTQYF. Full variable domain (outside the CDR3, taken from reference TRBV30 and TRBJ2-3): SQTIHQWPATLVQPVGSPLSLECTVEGTSNPNLYWYRQAAGRGLQLLFYSVGIGQISSEVPQNLSASRPQDRQFILSSKKLLLSDSGFYLCAWRRELRTDTQYFGPGTRLTVL.

This clone was detected a few times. V usage is TRBV7-2 and J usage is TRBJ1-2; D is undetermined. The CDR3 has 14 amino acids. Per the germline V gene, CDR1 is SGHTA and CDR2 is FQGNSA. The V end lost 6 bases, the J end lost 4 bases, and 15 bases lay between the germline ends. In DNA form, the CDR3 reads TGTGCCAGCAGTTCCCTTGTCGCGTCCTATGGCTACACCTTC. Translating it yields CASSSLVASYGYTF.

The J gene is TRBJ1-2, the V gene TRBV4-3; unclear D gene. The CDR3 is 14 residues long. With 2 bases removed from V and 2 bases from J, the gap between germline ends came to 9 bases. CDR1 is LGHNA, CDR2 YSLEER, per germline. The CDR3 spells CASSQSNRNYGYTF. CDR3 coding DNA: TGCGCCAGCAGCCAAAGCAACAGAAACTATGGCTACACCTTC.

About this clone itself: The same CDR3 also results from other DNA sequences found in this sample. This chain links TRBV27 with TRBJ2-7; D is perhaps TRBD1 (5 bases). V dropped 3 bases and J dropped 3 bases, with 9 bases sitting between them. The CDR3 extends over 13 amino acids. Germline V gene data show CDR1 as MNHEY and CDR2 as SMNVEV (reference sequence). CDR3 in amino acids: CASSFGQGYEQYF. Here the CDR3 DNA reads TGTGCCAGCAGTTTCGGTCAGGGCTACGAGCAGTACTTC.